Listed here are 19 T cell receptor beta chains from one sample, sequenced in a study of radiation and T cells in renal cell carcinoma. The time point: baseline pretreatment blood. The sample's treatment: 15 Gy SBRT to primary tumor, nephrectomy 4 weeks later. Measured with immunoSEQ multiplex PCR; TCRdb has only the in-frame clones, and not every one. The sample shows about 88,000 clones, 70% to 90% of them seen only once. The sample in question was blood, obtained from a patient whose treatment included radiotherapy and nephrectomy. The receptors come from a man aged 45 to 65 with renal cell carcinoma.

In DNA form, the CDR3 reads TGTGCCAGCAGTTTAACTAGGACTGAAGCTTTCTTT. This codes for CASSLTRTEAFF. The J gene is TRBJ1-1, the V gene TRBV28, with no clear D. The V gene lost 2 bases and the J gene lost 5 bases, with 6 bases spanning the gap. There are 12 residues in the CDR3. The germline V gene encodes CDR1 MDHEN and CDR2 SYDVKM.

This clone came up once. The rearrangement uses TRBV6-6 and TRBJ1-2; D might be TRBD1 (6 bases). From germline, CDR1 is MNHNY and CDR2 SVGAGI (reference sequence). The V end lost 11 bases, the J end lost 5 bases, and 21 bases lay between the germline ends. CDR3 length equals 14 residues. The DNA of the CDR3 is TGTGCCGGGCGGCTCGGGGGGCAGTTTTATGGCTACACCTTC. This translates into CAGRLGGQFYGYTF.

The V gene is TRBV7-9, the J gene TRBJ2-7; TRBD2 agrees at 9 bases. V gave up 5 bases and J gave up 3 bases; unmatched junction bases: 5. CDR1 is SEHNR and CDR2 is FQNEAQ in the germline V gene (reference sequence). This CDR3 spans 14 amino acids. The CDR3: CASSNSGSHYEQYF. In DNA form, the CDR3 reads TGTGCCAGCAGCAATAGCGGGAGTCACTACGAGCAGTACTTC.

This chain links TRBV30 with TRBJ2-3, with 14 bases lining up with TRBD2. Germline-derived CDR1 and CDR2 are GTSNPN and SVGIG (reference sequence). The trim removed 0 bases at V and 6 bases at J, leaving 8 bases unmatched. This CDR3 comprises 17 residues. The chain's CDR3 is CAWSVRRTSGGPDTQYF. CDR3 coding DNA: TGTGCCTGGAGTGTACGAAGGACTAGCGGGGGGCCGGATACGCAGTATTTT. Full variable domain (remainder filled in from reference TRBV30 and TRBJ2-3): SQTIHQWPATLVQPVGSPLSLECTVEGTSNPNLYWYRQAAGRGLQLLFYSVGIGQISSEVPQNLSASRPQDRQFILSSKKLLLSDSGFYLCAWSVRRTSGGPDTQYFGPGTRLTVL.

CDR3 nucleotides: TGTGCCAGCAGTTATAGGGCACTGGGCAACAATGAGCAGTTCTTC. Protein: CASSYRALGNNEQFF. The chain carries TRBV6-5 and TRBJ2-1; D gene unclear. The V end lost 3 bases, the J end lost 5 bases, and 14 bases lay between the germline ends. CDR3 length equals 15 residues. Germline V CDR1 and CDR2: MNHEY, SVGAGI.

The chain employs TRBV5-1 and TRBJ2-1, with 8 bases fitting TRBD1. Germline V gene sequence: CDR1 SGHRS, CDR2 YFSETQ. The CDR3 is made up of 16 amino acids. V lost 3 bases and J lost 12; bases outside the gene matches: 17. As DNA, the CDR3 is TGCGCCAGCAGCTCAGATCTCAGGGGGCGGCCTAGGGTGCAGTTCTTC. It yields the protein CASSSDLRGRPRVQFF.

This clone was seen a single time. This sequence joins TRBV10-2 and TRBJ2-7; a possible D gene is TRBD2 (6 bases). Deletions cut 8 bases from V and 2 bases from J, with 13 bases between. This CDR3 has 13 residues. Germline-derived CDR1 and CDR2 are WSHSY and SAAADI. CDR3 loop: CASSVGRAYEQYF. CDR3 nucleotides: TGCGCCAGCTCTGTCGGGAGAGCCTACGAGCAGTACTTC.

The V call is TRBV28, the J call TRBJ2-5; no definite D call. With 3 bases removed from V and 2 bases from J, the gap between germline ends came to 13 bases. Per the germline V gene, CDR1 is MDHEN and CDR2 is SYDVKM. This CDR3 spans 15 amino acids. The DNA of the CDR3 is TGTGCCAGCAGTTTCCCGTGGTTTAAACAAGAGACCCAGTACTTC. It specifies CASSFPWFKQETQYF.

This clone was seen only once. The genes are TRBV5-5 and TRBJ2-6; 9 positions agree with TRBD1. J lost 0 bases, V lost 4 bases, and 5 bases had no gene match. Germline loops: CDR1 SGHKS, CDR2 YYEKEE (reference sequence). This CDR3 comprises 17 residues. The CDR3 region is CASSRDRAFSGANVLTF. In nucleotides, the CDR3 is TGTGCCAGCAGCCGGGACAGGGCCTTCTCTGGGGCCAACGTCCTGACTTTC.

The chain couples TRBV5-5 to TRBJ2-3; perhaps TRBD1 as D (6 bases). With 0 bases removed from V and 1 base from J, the gap between germline ends came to 9 bases. The germline CDR1 and CDR2 sequences are SGHKS and YYEKEE (reference sequence). The CDR3 runs to 15 residues. CDR3 region: CASSLVSGGTDTQYF. CDR3 sequence (DNA): TGTGCCAGCAGCTTGGTCTCAGGGGGCACAGATACGCAGTATTTT.

In this sample, this clone turned up a few times. The chain couples TRBV6-1 to TRBJ2-3; D may match TRBD1 or TRBD2 (5 bases each). The CDR3 spans 16 residues. V was shortened by 4 bases and J by 0 bases, with 14 bases between the two germline ends. The germline V gene encodes CDR1 MNHNS and CDR2 SASEGT. CDR3 nucleotide sequence: TGTGCCAGCAGTGTAGGGACCGACCCTAGCACAGATACGCAGTATTTT. It specifies CASSVGTDPSTDTQYF.

J is TRBJ2-7 and V is TRBV6-1; 7 nucleotides line up with TRBD2. This CDR3 is built from 13 residues. Germline CDR1 reads MNHNS; CDR2 reads SASEGT. V lost 6 bases to trimming and J lost 2 bases; unmatched junction nucleotides: 4. The CDR3 here is CASSSGGTYEQYF. For the CDR3, the DNA is TGTGCCAGCAGCTCGGGAGGAACCTACGAGCAGTACTTC.

V is TRBV2 and J is TRBJ2-3, with D tentatively TRBD1 or TRBD2 (5 bases each). V shed 6 bases and J shed 0 bases, with 13 bases lying between them. This CDR3 has 15 amino acids. Looked up from germline, CDR1 is SNHLY and CDR2 is FYNNEI. This CDR3 reads CASRTGASSTDTQYF. CDR3 coding DNA: TGTGCCAGCAGGACCGGGGCCTCTAGCACAGATACGCAGTATTTT.

For the CDR3, the DNA is TGTGCCAGCAGTGTACGCCTAGCCAGGGGGGATACGCAGTATTTT. It yields the protein CASSVRLARGDTQYF. This chain uses TRBV25-1 with TRBJ2-3; TRBD1 matches 7 bases. This CDR3 spans 15 amino acids. From germline, CDR1 is MGHDK and CDR2 SYGVNS. J was trimmed by 6 bases and V by 4 bases; bases with no gene match: 10.

This clone was counted between two and nine times. The chain has TRBV15 and TRBJ1-1; possible D gene TRBD1, 6 bases. This CDR3 is built from 15 residues. Trimming shortened V by 4 bases and J by 8 bases, and 20 bases separated the two germline ends. From germline, CDR1 is LNHNV and CDR2 YYDKDF (reference sequence). CDR3 nucleotide sequence: TGTGCCACCAGCACCGCCGAGGACAGCACGCGAGAAGCTTTCTTT. Amino acids: CATSTAEDSTREAFF.

V usage is TRBV10-1 and J usage is TRBJ2-7; D might be TRBD1 (6 bases). V was trimmed by 5 bases and J by 6 bases, leaving 14 bases between them. Looked up from germline, CDR1 is WNHNN and CDR2 is SYGVQD (reference sequence). The CDR3 has 13 residues. CDR3 region: CASSPLGAPEQYF. DNA for the CDR3: TGCGCCAGCAGTCCGTTGGGGGCCCCCGAGCAGTACTTC.

This clone is termed medium-sized. Different DNA sequences within this sample yield the same CDR3. The chain uses TRBV4-1 and TRBJ2-5; D is perhaps TRBD1 or TRBD2 (5 bases each). The germline V and J ends were trimmed by 2 bases and 5 bases, with 12 bases remaining between them. This CDR3 is 14 amino acids long. Germline loops: CDR1 MGHRA, CDR2 YSYEKL. The CDR3 DNA reads TGCGCCAGCAGCCAATTGAGGGGTGCGGAGACCCAGTACTTC. It yields the protein CASSQLRGAETQYF.

The chain recombines TRBV27 with TRBJ2-5; 9 bases align to TRBD2. From germline, CDR1 is MNHEY and CDR2 SMNVEV (reference sequence). Trimming took 5 bases from V and 7 from J; bases not matched to a gene: 14. CDR3 length: 16 amino acids. The CDR3 protein is CASSIAGEGGAWTQYF. DNA of the CDR3: TGTGCCAGCAGTATAGCGGGAGAGGGAGGGGCCTGGACCCAGTACTTC.

The chain joins TRBV5-6 to TRBJ2-3; the match to TRBD2 covers 7 bases. The CDR3 contains 15 residues. Trimming removed 1 base from V and 1 base from J; junction bases left unmatched: 3. The germline V gene has CDR1 SGHDT and CDR2 YYEEEE. The CDR3 loop reads CASSLLAGGTDTQYF. For the CDR3, the DNA is TGTGCCAGCAGCTTGCTTGCGGGAGGCACAGATACGCAGTATTTT.